This T cell receptor beta chain was found in a study of human T cells and chemical hapten exposure (dated by TCRdb to the early 2020s). About the investigation overall: Libraries were combined into a pool for sequencing, and differences in TCR yield between samples came mainly from small differences in library volumes within the pool. From each blood RNA sample, both TCR alpha and TCR beta chains were sequenced. This study followed changes in the peripheral blood TCR repertoire in vivo during primary and secondary sensitization of alopecia patients to the hapten diphenylcyclopropenone (DPC). Study-wide conclusions, independent of this receptor: After repeated subsampling, changes were observed in the strength of the expansion versus patch-test correlation and in the threshold at which the correlation became significant. DPC sensitization did not change the number of TCRs with a frequency above 1 in 1000, and there was no evidence of changes in global repertoire structure.

Total RNA was isolated from unfractionated whole blood collected in Tempus Blood RNA tubes. About 5 healthy volunteers served as TCR sequencing controls and were bled at day 0, 2 weeks and 6 weeks. The germline ends are 4 bases apart after V is trimmed by 0 bases and J by 3 bases. Spanning cysteine to phenylalanine, the CDR3 consists of 12 amino acids. Of all the DNA, just the CDR3 is kept, 36 bases in frame from base 1. The germline V gene encodes CDR1 SQVTM and CDR2 ANQGSEA. The library was prepared using 5' RACE. Instrument on record: Illumina MiSeq. During library preparation, unique molecular identifiers were attached to individual cDNA molecules so that TCRs could be counted in a quantitative, reproducible way. In the original analysis: A median of roughly 100,000 TCRs per sample was observed, with a range of roughly 23,224 to 750,000. The Decombinator software suite was used to annotate V, J and CDR3 in the TCR reads. Every sample was subsampled to the same number of TCRs (28,000) for the PS versus PT1 abundance plots. TCRs were defined as expanded if absent before sensitization and observed at least eight times at the 2-week time point. TCRdb handled the public reads itself, with Q25 trimming in fastp and clone calling in MiXCR, and kept productive beta chains. All rows with the same CDR3 protein become a single entry with the most common DNA and genes. TCRdb assigned the V and J calls; the authors' analysis was not used. For this sample there are over 70,000 distinct CDR3 sequences; around a sixth appear just once. About 6.5% of the sample belongs to the ten largest clones.

Concerning this clonotype: This clone's antigen is unknown. Per-nucleotide qualities are absent, and no much larger clonotype sits a single base away.

The V and J genes are TRBV29-1 and TRBJ2-3; the D gene is not confidently resolved. The TCR sequence derives from a female donor in good health. CDR3 sequence: CSVEEGTDTQYF. The sequenced DNA is TGCAGCGTTGAAGAGGGTACAGATACGCAGTATTTT.